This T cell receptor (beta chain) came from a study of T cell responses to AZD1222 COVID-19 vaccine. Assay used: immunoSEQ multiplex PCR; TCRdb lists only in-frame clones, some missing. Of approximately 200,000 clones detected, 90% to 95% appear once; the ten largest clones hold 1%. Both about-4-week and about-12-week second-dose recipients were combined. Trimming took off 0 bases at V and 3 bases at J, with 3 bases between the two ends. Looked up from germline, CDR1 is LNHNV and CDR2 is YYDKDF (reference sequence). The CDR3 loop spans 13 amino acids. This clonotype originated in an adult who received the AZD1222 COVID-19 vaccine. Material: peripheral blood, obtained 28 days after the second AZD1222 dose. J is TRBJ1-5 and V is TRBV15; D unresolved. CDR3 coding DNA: TGTGCCACCAGCAGAGATGTCAATCAGCCCCAGCATTTT. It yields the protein CATSRDVNQPQHF.